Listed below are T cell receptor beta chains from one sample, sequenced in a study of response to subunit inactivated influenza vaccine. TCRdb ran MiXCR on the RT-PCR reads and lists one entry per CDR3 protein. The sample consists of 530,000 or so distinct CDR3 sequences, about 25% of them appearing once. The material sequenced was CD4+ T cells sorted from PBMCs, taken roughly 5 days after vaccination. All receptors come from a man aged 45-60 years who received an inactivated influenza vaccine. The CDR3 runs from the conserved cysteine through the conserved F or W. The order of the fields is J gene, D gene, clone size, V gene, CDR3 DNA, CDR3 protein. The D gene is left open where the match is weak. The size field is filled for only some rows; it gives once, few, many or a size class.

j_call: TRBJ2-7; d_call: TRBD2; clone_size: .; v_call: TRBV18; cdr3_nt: TGTGCCAGCTCACAAGGCGCGGGAGGCTACGAGCAGTACTTC; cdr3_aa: CASSQGAGGYEQYF
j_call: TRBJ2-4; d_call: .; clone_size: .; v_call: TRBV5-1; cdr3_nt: TGCGCCAGCAGCACGTGGCCACACGGGGCCAAAAACATTCAGTACTTC; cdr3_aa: CASSTWPHGAKNIQYF
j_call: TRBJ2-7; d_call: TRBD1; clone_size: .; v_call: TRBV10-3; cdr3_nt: TGTGCCATCAGTTCGGGACAGGGGCTCAACGAGCAGTACTTC; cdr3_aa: CAISSGQGLNEQYF
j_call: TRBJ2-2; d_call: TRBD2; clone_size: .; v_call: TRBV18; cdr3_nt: TGTGCCAGCTCACCAGGGACTAGCGGGAGTACCGGGGAGCTGTTTTTT; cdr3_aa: CASSPGTSGSTGELFF
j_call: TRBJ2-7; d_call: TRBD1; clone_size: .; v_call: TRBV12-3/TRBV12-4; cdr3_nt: TGTGCCAGCAGTCCCAACAGGGGGGTAGACGAGCAGTACTTC; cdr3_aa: CASSPNRGVDEQYF
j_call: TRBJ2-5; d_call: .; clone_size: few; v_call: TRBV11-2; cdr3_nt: TGTGCCAGCAGCTCGGGCCGTTTGACCCTCGGGGAGACCCAGTACTTC; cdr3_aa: CASSSGRLTLGETQYF
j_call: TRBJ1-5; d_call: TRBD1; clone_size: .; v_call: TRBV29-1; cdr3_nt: TGCAGCGTTGGAGGGGGCGGGGGGCAGCCCCAGCATTTT; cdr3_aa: CSVGGGGGQPQHF
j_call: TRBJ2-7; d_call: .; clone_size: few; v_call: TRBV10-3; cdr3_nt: TGTGCCATCAGTGAGTCGAGAGCGGCAGGGAAGGCGTCCGAGCAGTACTTC; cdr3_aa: CAISESRAAGKASEQYF
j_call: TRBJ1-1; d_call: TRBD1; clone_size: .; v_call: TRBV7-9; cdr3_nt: TGTGCCAGCAGGCCGACGGGACAGGGGGACACTGAAGCTTTCTTT; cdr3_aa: CASRPTGQGDTEAFF
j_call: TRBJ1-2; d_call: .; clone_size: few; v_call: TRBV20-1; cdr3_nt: TGCAGTGCTAGGGACGGCAGAACTAACTATGGCTACACCTTC; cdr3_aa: CSARDGRTNYGYTF
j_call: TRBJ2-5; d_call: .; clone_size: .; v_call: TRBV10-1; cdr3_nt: TGCGCCAGCAGCTCCAGGCTCGGACTACTCAATGGGACCCAGTACTTC; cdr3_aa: CASSSRLGLLNGTQYF
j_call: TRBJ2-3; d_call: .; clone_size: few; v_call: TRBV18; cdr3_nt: TGTGCCAGCTCACCAAATGGGTTGGATACGCAGTATTTT; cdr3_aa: CASSPNGLDTQYF
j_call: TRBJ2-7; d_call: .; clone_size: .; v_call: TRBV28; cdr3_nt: TGTGCCACCACAACCTTATACGAGCAGTACTTC; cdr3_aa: CATTTLYEQYF
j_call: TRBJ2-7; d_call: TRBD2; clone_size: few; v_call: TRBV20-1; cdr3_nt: TGCAGCGCATCTGTAGGGGCGGGGGGCGAGCAGTACTTC; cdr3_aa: CSASVGAGGEQYF
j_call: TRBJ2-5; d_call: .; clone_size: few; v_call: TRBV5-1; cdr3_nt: TGCGCCAGCAGCTTGGGTACTCCCTTTACCGCGCCAGAGACCCAGTACTTC; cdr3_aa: CASSLGTPFTAPETQYF
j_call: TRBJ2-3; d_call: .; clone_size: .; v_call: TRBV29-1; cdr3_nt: TGCAGCGTTGAATGGGGCCCGGGAGATACGCAGTATTTT; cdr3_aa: CSVEWGPGDTQYF
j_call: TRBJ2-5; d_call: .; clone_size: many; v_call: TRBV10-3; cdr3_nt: TGTGCCATCAGTGAAACCGGGACTTCGAATCAAGAGACCCAGTACTTC; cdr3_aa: CAISETGTSNQETQYF
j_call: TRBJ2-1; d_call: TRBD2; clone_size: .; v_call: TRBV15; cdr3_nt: TGTGCCACCAGCAAGCGGGAGGGCTCCTACAATGAGCAGTTCTTC; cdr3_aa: CATSKREGSYNEQFF
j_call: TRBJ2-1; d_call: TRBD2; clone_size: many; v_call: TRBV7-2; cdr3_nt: TGTGCCAGCAGCCCGGTGGCGGGAGTGGGATATGAGCAGTTCTTC; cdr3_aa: CASSPVAGVGYEQFF
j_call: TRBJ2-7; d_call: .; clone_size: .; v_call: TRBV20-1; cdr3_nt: TGCAGTGCCATCACTCTATCGGGTTACTCCTACGAGCAGTACTTC; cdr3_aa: CSAITLSGYSYEQYF
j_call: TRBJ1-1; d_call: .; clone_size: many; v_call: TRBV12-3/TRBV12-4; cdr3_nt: TGTGCCAGCAGCCTGATACAGGCAACTGAAGCTTTCTTT; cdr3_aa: CASSLIQATEAFF
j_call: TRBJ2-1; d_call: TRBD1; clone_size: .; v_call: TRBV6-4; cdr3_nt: TGTGCCAGCAGTGACTTCAGGGGGCCCAACAATGAGCAGTTCTTC; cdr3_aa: CASSDFRGPNNEQFF